Presented here are 22 T cell receptor beta chains from one specimen sequenced in a study of T cells after yellow fever vaccination. TCRdb fed the 5' RACE reads into MiXCR, producing one record per CDR3 protein. The sample lists around 350,000 distinct CDR3 sequences, approximately 10% seen once, with roughly a sixth in the top ten. The sequencing here drew on PBMCs, taken on the day of the first yellow fever vaccination. The source is a man younger than 30 who received the YFV17D yellow fever vaccine.

DNA for the CDR3: TGTGCCAGCAACAGACAGGGGGTTCGTGCGGATACGCAGTATTTT. Amino acid sequence: CASNRQGVRADTQYF. The chain has TRBV9 and TRBJ2-3; 9 bases map to TRBD1. Trimming at V came to 6 bases and at J to 6 bases, leaving 11 bases not matched to a gene. The CDR3 spans 15 residues. Germline lookup yields CDR1 SGDLS and CDR2 YYNGEE.

The gene calls are TRBV4-2 and TRBJ2-7, with 8 positions matching TRBD2. CDR3 length: 14 amino acids. The trim removed 6 bases at V and 4 bases at J, leaving 8 bases unmatched. Germline V gene sequence: CDR1 LGHNA, CDR2 YNFKEQ. Written as DNA, the CDR3 is TGTGCCAGCAGTCCCCGTAGCGGGACTTACGAGCAGTACTTC. It translates to CASSPRSGTYEQYF.

The chain employs TRBV7-2 and TRBJ1-2; no definite D call. CDR1 is SGHTA, CDR2 FQGNSA, per germline. The CDR3 covers 12 residues. Trimming stripped 5 bases from V and 8 bases from J, with 12 bases between. The CDR3 region is CASSQGYEGYTF. CDR3 DNA sequence: TGTGCCAGCAGCCAAGGGTACGAAGGCTACACCTTC. Full variable domain (remainder filled in from reference TRBV7-2 and TRBJ1-2): GAGVSQSPSNKVTEKGKDVELRCDPISGHTALYWYRQSLGQGLEFLIYFQGNSAPDKSGLPSDRFSAERTGGSVSTLTIQRTQQEDSAVYLCASSQGYEGYTFGSGTRLTVV.

This clonotype was seen repeatedly, ten times or more. The chain links TRBV24-1 to TRBJ2-3, with D perhaps TRBD1 (5 bases). This CDR3 region has 15 residues. Looked up from germline, CDR1 is KGHDR and CDR2 is SFDVKD. The V end lost 2 bases, the J end lost 1 base, and 9 bases lay between the germline ends. The CDR3: CATSDSWGRTDTQYF. The CDR3 bases are TGTGCCACCAGTGATTCTTGGGGCCGCACAGATACGCAGTATTTT.

This clonotype was seen a few times. This sequence joins TRBV7-9 and TRBJ1-1; tentative D call: TRBD1 (6 bases). The CDR3 has 15 residues. Germline CDR1 and CDR2: SEHNR and FQNEAQ (reference sequence). The ends were cut back, 5 bases at V and 4 bases at J, with 17 bases in the middle. This CDR3 reads CASSRAGGPGTEAFF. Here the CDR3 DNA reads TGTGCCAGCAGCCGGGCGGGGGGGCCTGGCACTGAAGCTTTCTTT.

This clonotype was counted between two and nine times. The CDR3 is CASSFGRYEQYV. Written as DNA, the CDR3 is TGTGCCAGCAGTTTCGGCCGCTACGAGCAGTACGTC. The chain employs TRBV28 and TRBJ2-7; no reliable D call. V lost 3 bases to trimming and J lost 3 bases, with 6 bases between them. Germline V gives CDR1 MDHEN, CDR2 SYDVKM. This CDR3 is 12 amino acids long.

This clonotype was observed a few times. V and J are TRBV7-9 and TRBJ2-3; D not certain. The CDR3 consists of 11 residues. Trimming left V 3 bases short and J 10 bases short, with 8 bases between. Germline V gene lookup returns CDR1 SEHNR and CDR2 FQNEAQ (reference sequence). The CDR3: CASSFWGAQYF. The CDR3 DNA reads TGTGCCAGCAGCTTCTGGGGTGCGCAGTATTTT.

This clonotype was seen a few times. V gene TRBV28 combines with J gene TRBJ1-1, with a tentative D call TRBD1 (5 bases). V was trimmed by 7 bases and J by 0 bases, leaving 21 bases between them. The CDR3 is 17 amino acids. Germline loops: CDR1 MDHEN, CDR2 SYDVKM. The CDR3, as DNA: TGTGCCAGCACCCGGGGATGGGGGGTCCCTGTGAACACTGAAGCTTTCTTT. It encodes CASTRGWGVPVNTEAFF.

This clonotype showed up just a few times. The chain recombines TRBV28 with TRBJ2-7, with 7 bases that match TRBD1. Trimming cost V 2 bases and J 0 bases; bases outside gene matches: 1. The CDR3 is 14 residues long. Germline V gives CDR1 MDHEN, CDR2 SYDVKM. CDR3 region: CASSLGDSSYEQYV. The CDR3 DNA follows: TGTGCCAGCAGTTTAGGGGACAGCTCCTACGAGCAGTACGTC.

This sequence joins TRBV5-1 and TRBJ1-2; 8 positions match TRBD1. Trimming at V came to 4 bases and at J to 10 bases, leaving 9 bases not matched to a gene. CDR1 and CDR2 from the germline V gene are SGHRS and YFSETQ. CDR3 length: 13 residues. The CDR3 bases are TGCGCCAGCAGCCCGGACGGGCAGGGGGCCTACACCTTC. Translation: CASSPDGQGAYTF.

For this clonotype: This could be a read error, since a much larger clone is one nucleotide away. The CDR3 DNA is TGTGCCACCAGCAGAGATCGCGGGGGTTACTCCTACAATGAGCAGCTCTTC. Encoded protein: CATSRDRGGYSYNEQLF. The J gene is TRBJ2-1, the V gene TRBV15, with TRBD2 matching over 7 bases. Germline V gene lookup returns CDR1 LNHNV and CDR2 YYDKDF (reference sequence). This CDR3 comprises 17 residues.

The chain recombines TRBV7-2 with TRBJ2-1; TRBD2 matches 7 bases. Losses at the gene ends were 3 bases for V and 8 bases for J; bases not matched to a gene: 10. The germline CDR1 and CDR2 sequences are SGHTA and FQGNSA. The CDR3 loop spans 15 amino acids. This CDR3 reads CASSFIQRGVDEQFF. CDR3 nucleotides: TGTGCCAGCAGCTTTATCCAGCGGGGTGTGGATGAGCAGTTCTTC.

In its sample, this clonotype was seen a few times. The rearrangement uses TRBV29-1 and TRBJ1-2, with D uncertain. Trimming stripped 1 base from V and 2 bases from J, with 11 bases between. The CDR3 spans 14 residues. Germline V gene data show CDR1 as SQVTM and CDR2 as ANQGSEA. The CDR3 nucleotides read TGCAGCGTTGAAGCAGGAGTAATGAACTATGGCTACACCTTC. Residues: CSVEAGVMNYGYTF.

This clonotype was seen only a few times. V and J are TRBV5-1 and TRBJ2-5, with unresolved D. Between the trimmed V and J ends, which lost 1 base and 2 bases, there was a span of 6 bases. Germline V gives CDR1 SGHRS, CDR2 YFSETQ. CDR3 length: 13 residues. CDR3 amino acids: CASSLNGQETQYF. In nucleotides, the CDR3 is TGCGCCAGCAGCTTGAACGGACAAGAGACCCAGTACTTC.

This clonotype has a count of ten or more. V usage is TRBV12-3 or TRBV12-4 and J usage is TRBJ2-2; 8 bases fit TRBD2. Trimming removed 2 bases from V and 0 bases from J; junction bases left unmatched: 17. The CDR3 spans 21 residues. CDR3 region: CASSLRPRLATLLPNTGELFF. As DNA, the CDR3 is TGTGCCAGCAGTTTAAGACCGAGACTAGCGACCTTACTTCCGAACACCGGGGAGCTGTTTTTT.

V is TRBV7-2 and J is TRBJ2-7, with TRBD2 matching 8 bases. Germline V gene sequence: CDR1 SGHTA, CDR2 FQGNSA. The CDR3 has 15 amino acids. The V gene end was trimmed by 3 bases and the J gene end by 3 bases; junction bases not matched to a gene: 7. The CDR3 coding sequence is TGTGCCAGCAGCTTCCTGTTAGCGGGGATCTACGAGCAGTACTTC. As protein: CASSFLLAGIYEQYF.

J is TRBJ2-7 and V is TRBV20-1, with 8 bases aligning to TRBD2. This CDR3 is 13 amino acids long. Germline CDR1 is DFQATT and CDR2 is SNEGSKA (reference sequence). V trimming: 5 bases; J trimming: 2 bases; junction bases outside the gene matches: 5. The CDR3 sequence is CSAAGGGAYEQYV. As DNA, the CDR3 is TGCAGTGCTGCGGGGGGAGGGGCCTACGAGCAGTACGTC.

The chain couples TRBV14 to TRBJ2-5; 7 bases fit TRBD1. The V segment lost 6 bases and the J segment 3 bases; nucleotides outside the gene matches: 7. Germline CDR1 SGHDN, CDR2 FVKESK. The CDR3 covers 14 residues. DNA of the CDR3: TGTGCCAGCAGGAAACAGGGGTCTAAAGAGACCCAGTACTTC. Its translation: CASRKQGSKETQYF.

The chain recombines TRBV7-8 with TRBJ1-1; D is ambiguous. The CDR3 is 16 residues long. The ends were cut back, 5 bases at V and 5 bases at J, with 21 bases in the middle. Germline V gives CDR1 SGHVS, CDR2 FQNEAQ. This CDR3 is CASSPLRLGRRTEAFF. In nucleotides, the CDR3 is TGTGCCAGCAGCCCACTACGACTGGGGAGAAGAACTGAAGCTTTCTTT.

This clonotype was picked up many times. V is TRBV5-1 and J is TRBJ2-3, with D tentatively TRBD1 (5 bases). V was shortened by 4 bases and J by 5 bases, with 11 bases between the two germline ends. In germline, CDR1 is SGHRS, CDR2 YFSETQ. The CDR3 extends over 13 amino acids. For the CDR3, the DNA is TGCGCCAGCAGCAGCCTGACAGAAGATACGCAGTATTTT. Residues: CASSSLTEDTQYF.

This clonotype was detected a few times. The CDR3 loop is CSVGEGHGYTF. In DNA form, the CDR3 reads TGCAGCGTTGGGGAGGGACATGGCTACACCTTC. The genes are TRBV29-1 and TRBJ1-2; D may be TRBD1 (5 bases). CDR3 length: 11 amino acids. Per the germline V gene, CDR1 is SQVTM and CDR2 is ANQGSEA. Deletions cut 4 bases from V and 6 bases from J, with 9 bases between.

The chain combines TRBV4-1 with TRBJ2-5; 10 nucleotides match TRBD1. The V and J ends lost 2 bases and 5 bases, in that order; junction bases with no gene match: 17. The length of the CDR3 is 19 residues. Germline lookup yields CDR1 MGHRA and CDR2 YSYEKL. In nucleotides, the CDR3 is TGCGCCAGCAGCCAAAGATCCTTACCAGGGACAGGGGAAGGGGAGACCCAGTACTTC. This codes for CASSQRSLPGTGEGETQYF.